This TCR beta chain was found in a study of shared clonotypes between healthy human individuals. Overall study results and limits: Specimens sampled were limited to blood, with tissue repertoires likely differing. Even with large depth, rarefaction showed that sorted-subset sequencing was incomplete.

This CDR3 contains 13 residues. V lost 4 bases and J lost 1, with 10 bases in between. The germline V gene encodes CDR1 SQVTM and CDR2 ANQGSEA. Clones were sequenced by immunoSEQ multiplex PCR, and TCRdb holds only the in-frame ones, with some missing. The sample lists approximately 1.5 million clones, around 98% occurring once. Study donors comprised healthy, HIV-negative adults devoid of recent acute infection or vaccination. Comments on this clone: Its matching antigen is unknown.

Input material: naive CD4+ T cells sorted from blood. Subset described: CD45RA+ positively selected. The TCR sequence derives from a man aged 30-40 years in good health. The V call is TRBV29-1, the J call TRBJ2-5; D assignment may be TRBD1 or TRBD2 (6 bases each). The CDR3 bases are TGCAGCGTTGTTTCGGGGGCCCAAGAGACCCAGTACTTC. Its protein is CSVVSGAQETQYF.